This T cell receptor beta chain was recovered during a study of cytotoxic CD8 clonotypes in ibrutinib-treated CLL. Germline lookup yields CDR1 SNHLY and CDR2 FYNNEI. Losses at the gene ends were 7 bases for V and 10 bases for J; bases not matched to a gene: 10. The CDR3 is 15 residues long. Measured with immunoSEQ multiplex PCR; TCRdb has only the in-frame clones, and not every one. The sample has approximately 190,000 clones, approximately 70% seen once; the top ten hold 5.5% to 6%. The source is a human donor with chronic lymphocytic leukemia. This chain connects TRBV2 to TRBJ1-6, with TRBD1 identical over 10 bases. The specimen was PBMCs, collected after 12 months of ibrutinib treatment. The CDR3 region has the DNA TGTGCCAGCATTTTGACAGGGGGCGTAGTGTCACCCCTCCACTTT. Its protein is CASILTGGVVSPLHF.